This T cell receptor beta chain appears in the sequencing data of a study of shared clonotypes between healthy human individuals. Study-wide points: Expectations were that clonotype sharing among donors would be affected by sequencing depth.

Worth noting for this clone: Its specificity is not known.

Recent vaccinations or acute infections were absent in the healthy HIV-negative adult donors. The CDR3 totals 17 residues. Trimming pared 1 base from V and 4 bases from J, leaving 17 bases between. The germline V gene encodes CDR1 SGHRS and CDR2 YFSETQ. Using immunoSEQ multiplex PCR, the repertoire was profiled, and TCRdb retains in-frame clones only, with some absent. The sample has more than 850,000 clones; approximately 80% are singletons. The TCR originated in a man younger than 35 in good health. Some clones in this sample may be carry-over from other donors' samples. The material sequenced was memory CD4+ T cells from PBMCs. The subset: CD45RA-negative fraction. The chain carries TRBV5-1 and TRBJ2-2; D remains unclear. CDR3 sequence reads: CASSLRVGSIGTGELFF. The CDR3 nucleotides are TGCGCCAGCAGCTTGAGGGTGGGGTCCATAGGCACCGGGGAGCTGTTTTTT.